These T cell receptor beta chains were read from a single sample in a study of CD8+ T cells in alopecia areata. Only in-frame clones appear in the TCRdb table, and some are missing; sequencing was by immunoSEQ multiplex PCR. The table lists more than 150,000 clones, more than 55% of them singletons. Here the sequenced sample was CD4+ T cells sorted from blood, taken at week 4, from a patient treated with tofacitinib. The receptors originated from a human donor with alopecia areata. Both conserved end residues are part of each CDR3. D genes are given only for firm matches. Clone size is shown for a subset of rows, as once, few, many or a class of expanded clone.

D gene: TRBD1; J gene: TRBJ1-1; V gene: TRBV7-9; clone size: .; CDR3 DNA: TGTGCCAGCAGCCCCCCTGGGGGGACAGGGCTCACTGAAGCTTTCTTT; CDR3 protein: CASSPPGGTGLTEAFF
D gene: .; J gene: TRBJ2-5; V gene: TRBV6-5; clone size: .; CDR3 DNA: TGTGCCAGCAGTTACTCGCTCACGGAGACCCAGTACTTC; CDR3 protein: CASSYSLTETQYF
D gene: TRBD1; J gene: TRBJ1-2; V gene: TRBV30; clone size: .; CDR3 DNA: TGTGCCTGGAGCGCCGCCGACAGGGTGACGACTGGCTACACCTTC; CDR3 protein: CAWSAADRVTTGYTF
D gene: TRBD2; J gene: TRBJ2-6; V gene: TRBV7-2; clone size: .; CDR3 DNA: TGTGCCAGCAGCTTAGCCGGGACTAGCGGAACCTCTGGGGCCAACGTCCTGACTTTC; CDR3 protein: CASSLAGTSGTSGANVLTF
D gene: .; J gene: TRBJ1-2; V gene: TRBV6-5; clone size: .; CDR3 DNA: TGTGCCAGCAGTTACTCGAAGGGGAAGTATGGCTACACCTTC; CDR3 protein: CASSYSKGKYGYTF
D gene: TRBD2; J gene: TRBJ2-3; V gene: TRBV18; clone size: few; CDR3 DNA: TGTGCCAGCTCACCAGATGGCGGGGGAGGAACGCAGTATTTT; CDR3 protein: CASSPDGGGGTQYF
D gene: TRBD2; J gene: TRBJ2-5; V gene: TRBV2; clone size: .; CDR3 DNA: TGTGCCAGCGGAGCTCATAGCGGGGGGCTCGTGGAGACCCAGTACTTC; CDR3 protein: CASGAHSGGLVETQYF
D gene: .; J gene: TRBJ2-7; V gene: TRBV7-2; clone size: .; CDR3 DNA: TGTGCCAGCAGCTTAGAAAGGGCCTACGAGCAGTACTTC; CDR3 protein: CASSLERAYEQYF
D gene: .; J gene: TRBJ2-1; V gene: TRBV7-9; clone size: few; CDR3 DNA: TGTGCCAGCAGCTTAGCGATCGGTTACAATGAGCAGTTCTTC; CDR3 protein: CASSLAIGYNEQFF
D gene: TRBD1; J gene: TRBJ1-2; V gene: TRBV28; clone size: .; CDR3 DNA: TGTGCCAGCAGTTTGGGCGGGACAGAATATGGCTACACCTTC; CDR3 protein: CASSLGGTEYGYTF
D gene: .; J gene: TRBJ2-1; V gene: TRBV25-1; clone size: .; CDR3 DNA: TGTGCCAGCAGTGAAAGAGGGGATGAGCAGTTCTTC; CDR3 protein: CASSERGDEQFF
D gene: .; J gene: TRBJ2-5; V gene: TRBV2; clone size: .; CDR3 DNA: TGTGCCAGCAGTGAGGAGAATTTAGAGACCCAGTACTTC; CDR3 protein: CASSEENLETQYF
D gene: .; J gene: TRBJ1-5; V gene: TRBV18; clone size: few; CDR3 DNA: TGTGCCAGCTCACCCTCCACGCAGGGGAGGGACCAGCATTTT; CDR3 protein: CASSPSTQGRDQHF
D gene: .; J gene: TRBJ1-5; V gene: TRBV4-1; clone size: .; CDR3 DNA: TGCGCCAGCAGCCAAGATCGGATCCCCAGACTCCTTAGCAATCAGCCCCAGCATTTT; CDR3 protein: CASSQDRIPRLLSNQPQHF
D gene: .; J gene: TRBJ1-6; V gene: TRBV7-2; clone size: once; CDR3 DNA: TGTGCCAGCAGCTTGGACGGCTATAATTCACCCCTCCACTTT; CDR3 protein: CASSLDGYNSPLHF
D gene: .; J gene: TRBJ2-7; V gene: TRBV28; clone size: few; CDR3 DNA: TGTGCCAGCAGCCTATACGCCGGAACCTCCTACGAGCAGTACTTC; CDR3 protein: CASSLYAGTSYEQYF
D gene: .; J gene: TRBJ1-6; V gene: TRBV7-2; clone size: .; CDR3 DNA: TGTGCCAGCAGCTTGGATAATTCACCCCTCCACTTT; CDR3 protein: CASSLDNSPLHF
D gene: .; J gene: TRBJ2-7; V gene: TRBV30; clone size: .; CDR3 DNA: TGTGCCTGGAGTGTATCTGGGTCAGGGGATGCCTACGAGCAGTACTTC; CDR3 protein: CAWSVSGSGDAYEQYF
D gene: TRBD1; J gene: TRBJ2-1; V gene: TRBV7-3; clone size: .; CDR3 DNA: TGTGCCAGCAGCTCCGGGAAGGGGGCCATCTACAATGAGCAGTTCTTC; CDR3 protein: CASSSGKGAIYNEQFF
D gene: TRBD1; J gene: TRBJ2-5; V gene: TRBV30; clone size: .; CDR3 DNA: TGTGCCTCCTACAGGGGACGGGAGACCCAGTACTTC; CDR3 protein: CASYRGRETQYF
D gene: .; J gene: TRBJ1-5; V gene: TRBV6-5; clone size: .; CDR3 DNA: TGTGCCAGCAGGGCCCTTAGCAATCAGCCCCAGCATTTT; CDR3 protein: CASRALSNQPQHF
D gene: TRBD1; J gene: TRBJ2-7; V gene: TRBV29-1; clone size: .; CDR3 DNA: TGCAGCGTTGACATAGACAGGGACCGACACTACGAGCAGTACTTC; CDR3 protein: CSVDIDRDRHYEQYF
D gene: .; J gene: TRBJ2-2; V gene: TRBV5-1; clone size: few; CDR3 DNA: TGCGCCAGCAGCTTGGCCGCGCTGACCGGGGAGCTGTTTTTT; CDR3 protein: CASSLAALTGELFF
D gene: .; J gene: TRBJ1-2; V gene: TRBV30; clone size: .; CDR3 DNA: TGTGCCTGGAGTGTCGCTGCCTGGGGCTACACCTTC; CDR3 protein: CAWSVAAWGYTF
D gene: TRBD2; J gene: TRBJ2-1; V gene: TRBV4-1; clone size: .; CDR3 DNA: TGCGCCAGCAGCCAGGCGACTAGCGTTTTAATCCCCTACAATGAGCAGTTCTTC; CDR3 protein: CASSQATSVLIPYNEQFF
D gene: TRBD1; J gene: TRBJ1-2; V gene: TRBV5-1; clone size: .; CDR3 DNA: TGCGCCAGCAGCTTGGCCGGGACAGGGAATGGCTACACCTTC; CDR3 protein: CASSLAGTGNGYTF
D gene: TRBD2; J gene: TRBJ2-3; V gene: TRBV5-1; clone size: .; CDR3 DNA: TGCGCCAGCAGCTCAGGACTAGCTGGGGGCACAGATACGCAGTATTTT; CDR3 protein: CASSSGLAGGTDTQYF
D gene: .; J gene: TRBJ1-2; V gene: TRBV25-1; clone size: .; CDR3 DNA: TGTGCCAGCAGTGAATCCGGGGGCGCGTGGGGCTACACCTTC; CDR3 protein: CASSESGGAWGYTF
D gene: .; J gene: TRBJ2-1; V gene: TRBV2; clone size: .; CDR3 DNA: TGTGCCACCCAGAGGGAGCGGAACTCCTACAATGAGCAGTTCTTC; CDR3 protein: CATQRERNSYNEQFF
D gene: .; J gene: TRBJ2-3; V gene: TRBV29-1; clone size: .; CDR3 DNA: TGCAGCGTTGAAGATCTCGGGGACGGTGCTACAGATACGCAGTATTTT; CDR3 protein: CSVEDLGDGATDTQYF
D gene: TRBD1; J gene: TRBJ2-3; V gene: TRBV6-6; clone size: few; CDR3 DNA: TGTGCCAGCAGTTACTCTAGGACAGGGGGCACAGATACGCAGTATTTT; CDR3 protein: CASSYSRTGGTDTQYF
D gene: .; J gene: TRBJ2-3; V gene: TRBV30; clone size: .; CDR3 DNA: TGTGCCTGGAGTGTAGAGGCGTCGGGACAACTCCCCACAGATACGCAGTATTTT; CDR3 protein: CAWSVEASGQLPTDTQYF
D gene: .; J gene: TRBJ1-6; V gene: TRBV7-2; clone size: .; CDR3 DNA: TGTGCCAGCAGCTTAGTGACGACTATGGGTTCACCCCTCCACTTT; CDR3 protein: CASSLVTTMGSPLHF
D gene: .; J gene: TRBJ2-5; V gene: TRBV29-1; clone size: few; CDR3 DNA: TGCAGCGTGGCCGGGCAAAGGAGAGAGACCCAGTACTTC; CDR3 protein: CSVAGQRRETQYF
D gene: .; J gene: TRBJ1-1; V gene: TRBV5-1; clone size: .; CDR3 DNA: TGCGCCAGCAGCTTGTTTCTGGGTAACACTGAAGCTTTCTTT; CDR3 protein: CASSLFLGNTEAFF
D gene: TRBD2; J gene: TRBJ2-1; V gene: TRBV4-2; clone size: .; CDR3 DNA: TGTGCCAGCAGCCTACAAACCCGGGGGGACTCCTACAATGAGCAGTTCTTC; CDR3 protein: CASSLQTRGDSYNEQFF
D gene: TRBD1; J gene: TRBJ1-5; V gene: TRBV29-1; clone size: .; CDR3 DNA: TGCAGCGTTTCGACAGGGGGAAGCAATCAGCCCCAGCATTTT; CDR3 protein: CSVSTGGSNQPQHF
D gene: .; J gene: TRBJ2-5; V gene: TRBV7-9; clone size: .; CDR3 DNA: TGTGCCAGCAGCCCAGACGTCCCAACCCAGTACTTC; CDR3 protein: CASSPDVPTQYF
D gene: .; J gene: TRBJ1-6; V gene: TRBV7-9; clone size: .; CDR3 DNA: TGTGCCAGCAGCTTAGCCGGGACGGGGAATTCACCCCTCCACTTT; CDR3 protein: CASSLAGTGNSPLHF
D gene: .; J gene: TRBJ2-1; V gene: TRBV4-2; clone size: .; CDR3 DNA: TGTGCCAGCGGCTGGGCCTTGGACAATGAGCAGTTCTTC; CDR3 protein: CASGWALDNEQFF
D gene: .; J gene: TRBJ1-3; V gene: TRBV7-3; clone size: .; CDR3 DNA: TGTGCCAGCAGCCTCGGGACATCCGGAAACACCATATATTTT; CDR3 protein: CASSLGTSGNTIYF
D gene: .; J gene: TRBJ1-5; V gene: TRBV19; clone size: few; CDR3 DNA: TGTGCCAGTAGTATAGCCAGGGAGCGGCATCAGCCCCAGCATTTT; CDR3 protein: CASSIARERHQPQHF
D gene: .; J gene: TRBJ2-6; V gene: TRBV2; clone size: .; CDR3 DNA: TGTGCCAGCAGTGAGACAGGATACTCTGGGGCCAACGTCCTGACTTTC; CDR3 protein: CASSETGYSGANVLTF
D gene: TRBD1; J gene: TRBJ2-1; V gene: TRBV5-1; clone size: .; CDR3 DNA: TGCGCCAGCAGCCAACAGGGGGACAATGAGCAGTTCTTC; CDR3 protein: CASSQQGDNEQFF
D gene: .; J gene: TRBJ1-2; V gene: TRBV6-5; clone size: .; CDR3 DNA: TGTGCCAGCAGCCCCCCGGGAAGGCAGGGGGGCTACACCTTC; CDR3 protein: CASSPPGRQGGYTF
D gene: .; J gene: TRBJ1-4; V gene: TRBV27; clone size: .; CDR3 DNA: TGTGCCAGCAGAGATAGACGGGAAAAACTGTTTTTT; CDR3 protein: CASRDRREKLFF
D gene: .; J gene: TRBJ1-2; V gene: TRBV29-1; clone size: .; CDR3 DNA: TGCAGCGTTGAAAGGAGCTATGGCTACACCTTC; CDR3 protein: CSVERSYGYTF
D gene: .; J gene: TRBJ1-3; V gene: TRBV9; clone size: .; CDR3 DNA: TGTGCCAGCAGCGCGACCCGGGACAACACCATATATTTT; CDR3 protein: CASSATRDNTIYF
D gene: TRBD1; J gene: TRBJ1-2; V gene: TRBV7-9; clone size: .; CDR3 DNA: TGTGCCAGCAGCCCCATCGAGGGCAGGGGGCAGAGGAAGTTGGATGGCTACACCTTC; CDR3 protein: CASSPIEGRGQRKLDGYTF